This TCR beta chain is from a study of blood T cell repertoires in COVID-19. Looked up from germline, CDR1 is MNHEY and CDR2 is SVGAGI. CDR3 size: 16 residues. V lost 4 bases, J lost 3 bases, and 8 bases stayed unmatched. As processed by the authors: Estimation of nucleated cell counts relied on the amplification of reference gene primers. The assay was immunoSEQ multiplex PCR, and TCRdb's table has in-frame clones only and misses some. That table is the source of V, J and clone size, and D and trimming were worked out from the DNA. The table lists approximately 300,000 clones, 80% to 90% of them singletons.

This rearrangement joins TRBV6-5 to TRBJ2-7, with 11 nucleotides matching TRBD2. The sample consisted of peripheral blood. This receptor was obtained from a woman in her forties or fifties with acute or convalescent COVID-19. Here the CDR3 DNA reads TGTGCCAGCAGTTCCCTGACTAGCGGGGACCTCTACGAGCAGTACTTC. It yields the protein CASSSLTSGDLYEQYF.